Listed here are 5 T cell receptor beta chains from one sample, sequenced in a study of CD4 T cells in relation to SARS-CoV-2 and coronaviruses. The unexposed donors gave CD4+ T cells in about 2010-2018, prior to COVID-19. The assay was immunoSEQ multiplex PCR, and TCRdb's table has in-frame clones only and misses some. The table lists 60,000 or so clones, about 94% of them singletons. Sequenced: naive CD4+ T cells from PBMCs. The subset: naive CD4+ T cells isolated by negative enrichment. The receptors originated from a human donor in good health.

The chain recombines TRBV19 with TRBJ1-5; no definite D call. Germline CDR1 is LNHDA and CDR2 is SQIVND (reference sequence). The germline V and J ends were trimmed by 5 bases and 7 bases, with 18 bases remaining between them. The CDR3 sequence is 15 residues long. The CDR3 loop is CASSRREGVLQPQHF. The CDR3 bases are TGTGCCAGTAGTCGGAGAGAGGGTGTCCTGCAGCCCCAGCATTTT.

CDR3 in amino acids: CASSQIDRGGNQPQHF. In nucleotides, the CDR3 is TGCGCCAGCAGTCAAATCGACAGGGGAGGCAATCAGCCCCAGCATTTT. V is TRBV23-1 and J is TRBJ1-5; 8 bases are a match to TRBD1. TRBV23-1 is an open reading frame whose function is uncertain. The CDR3 loop spans 16 amino acids. V shed 2 bases, J shed 2 bases, and the junction held 5 bases outside the gene matches.

The rearrangement links TRBV5-1 to TRBJ1-1; weak D call: TRBD1 (5 bases). The germline V gene has CDR1 SGHRS and CDR2 YFSETQ. The CDR3 runs 14 residues. The V end lost 0 bases, the J end lost 5 bases, and 11 bases lay between the germline ends. The CDR3 is CASSLALRGTEAFF. The CDR3 DNA follows: TGCGCCAGCAGCTTGGCCTTGAGGGGAACTGAAGCTTTCTTT.

This chain links TRBV3-1 (or the pseudogene TRBV3-2) with TRBJ2-2; D call uncertain. Germline V gives CDR1 LGHDT, CDR2 YNNKEL (reference sequence). This CDR3 comprises 12 residues. The germline V and J ends were trimmed by 4 bases and 8 bases, with 8 bases remaining between them. The CDR3 DNA reads TGTGCCAGCAGCCCCCTTAGGGGGGAGCTGTTTTTT. Translated: CASSPLRGELFF.

The chain recombines TRBV24-1 with TRBJ2-7, with 11 nucleotides matching TRBD2. Trimming removed 2 bases from V and 7 bases from J; junction bases left unmatched: 6. CDR3 length: 15 residues. In germline, CDR1 is KGHDR, CDR2 SFDVKD. The CDR3 region is CATSDSRRTSGEQYF. CDR3 nucleotide sequence: TGTGCCACCAGTGATTCGCGTAGGACTAGCGGGGAGCAGTACTTC.